This is a list of T cell receptor beta chains from one sample in a study of blood T cell repertoires in COVID-19. Assay used: immunoSEQ multiplex PCR; TCRdb lists only in-frame clones, some missing. The sample lists fewer than 350,000 clones, approximately 83% seen once, with approximately 4.6% in the top ten. The sequenced material came from PBMCs or T cells enriched from blood (not recorded which). These receptor sequences come from a middle-aged woman with acute COVID-19. Each CDR3 is given with its conserved first and last residue. A D gene is named only where the DNA matches it firmly. Expanded clones get a size class; other rows say once, few or many, or leave the size out.

J gene: TRBJ1-2; V gene: TRBV14; D gene: -; clone size: -; CDR3 DNA: TGTGCCAGCAGCCATCTTGGGAGACAAGACTATGGCTACACCTTC; CDR3 protein: CASSHLGRQDYGYTF
J gene: TRBJ2-3; V gene: TRBV19; D gene: TRBD2; clone size: -; CDR3 DNA: TGTGCCAGTAGTATCGGCGGGAGGGGGTCAGATACGCAGTATTTT; CDR3 protein: CASSIGGRGSDTQYF
J gene: TRBJ1-5; V gene: TRBV6-1; D gene: -; clone size: -; CDR3 DNA: TGTGCCAGCAGTGAATCCGGTAGCAATCAGCCCCAGCATTTT; CDR3 protein: CASSESGSNQPQHF
J gene: TRBJ2-7; V gene: TRBV15; D gene: -; clone size: -; CDR3 DNA: TGTGCCACCAGCAAAGACCCCCTCCTGTACGAGCAGTACTTC; CDR3 protein: CATSKDPLLYEQYF
J gene: TRBJ1-1; V gene: TRBV28; D gene: -; clone size: few; CDR3 DNA: TGTGCCAGCAGTTTACCAACAGGGATGAACACTGAAGCTTTCTTT; CDR3 protein: CASSLPTGMNTEAFF
J gene: TRBJ2-5; V gene: TRBV6-1; D gene: TRBD1; clone size: once; CDR3 DNA: TGTGCCAGCAGTGACGGTACAGGGGGCTGGGAGACCCAGTACTTC; CDR3 protein: CASSDGTGGWETQYF
J gene: TRBJ1-3; V gene: TRBV7-2; D gene: TRBD1; clone size: -; CDR3 DNA: TGTGCCAGCAGCTTAGTAAGGGGGCGGGACACCATATATTTT; CDR3 protein: CASSLVRGRDTIYF
J gene: TRBJ2-5; V gene: TRBV5-4; D gene: TRBD2; clone size: -; CDR3 DNA: TGTGCCAGCAGCTTGGAGGTAGCGGGGGGTGGAGAGACCCAGTACTTC; CDR3 protein: CASSLEVAGGGETQYF
J gene: TRBJ2-7; V gene: TRBV7-9; D gene: -; clone size: -; CDR3 DNA: TGTGCCAGCAGCCTACGGTCAGGGGTTGACGAGCAGTACTTC; CDR3 protein: CASSLRSGVDEQYF
J gene: TRBJ2-7; V gene: TRBV6-5; D gene: TRBD1; clone size: -; CDR3 DNA: TGTGCCAGTCATACAGGGGGCAGCCACGAGCAGTACTTC; CDR3 protein: CASHTGGSHEQYF
J gene: TRBJ1-1; V gene: TRBV7-2; D gene: -; clone size: -; CDR3 DNA: TGTGCCAGCAGCTTAGTACGGGGGAACACTGAAGCTTTCTTT; CDR3 protein: CASSLVRGNTEAFF
J gene: TRBJ2-3; V gene: TRBV15; D gene: -; clone size: -; CDR3 DNA: TGTGCCACCAGCAGAGCAACAGATACGCAGTATTTT; CDR3 protein: CATSRATDTQYF
J gene: TRBJ2-5; V gene: TRBV6-1; D gene: TRBD2; clone size: -; CDR3 DNA: TGTGCCAGCAGTGAACGGGGGGGCGTCGAGACCCAGTACTTC; CDR3 protein: CASSERGGVETQYF
J gene: TRBJ2-1; V gene: TRBV19; D gene: -; clone size: -; CDR3 DNA: TGTGCCAGTAGTATCCTCGGGGGCAATGAGCAGTTCTTC; CDR3 protein: CASSILGGNEQFF
J gene: TRBJ1-2; V gene: TRBV7-6; D gene: TRBD1; clone size: -; CDR3 DNA: TGTGCCAGCAGCAGGACCACAGGGGGCGGTTTCTATGGCTACACCTTC; CDR3 protein: CASSRTTGGGFYGYTF
J gene: TRBJ2-1; V gene: TRBV3-1/TRBV3-2; D gene: -; clone size: -; CDR3 DNA: TGTGCCAGCAGCCAAAGTTTGGGGAGCTCCTACAATGAGCAGTTCTTC; CDR3 protein: CASSQSLGSSYNEQFF
J gene: TRBJ2-1; V gene: TRBV7-9; D gene: -; clone size: -; CDR3 DNA: TGTGCCAGCAGCTTAGCGGCTCTTGGCTCCTACAATGAGCAGTTCTTC; CDR3 protein: CASSLAALGSYNEQFF
J gene: TRBJ2-3; V gene: TRBV6-2/TRBV6-3; D gene: -; clone size: many; CDR3 DNA: TGTGCCAGCAGTTCGGACTACACAGATACGCAGTATTTT; CDR3 protein: CASSSDYTDTQYF
J gene: TRBJ1-5; V gene: TRBV7-8; D gene: TRBD1; clone size: -; CDR3 DNA: TGTGCCAGCAGCTACCGGGGGACAGGGTTCCTAAATCAGCCCCAGCATTTT; CDR3 protein: CASSYRGTGFLNQPQHF
J gene: TRBJ1-1; V gene: TRBV16; D gene: -; clone size: -; CDR3 DNA: TGTGCCAGCAGCCAATCCACGACTTCACTCATGAACACTGAAGCTTTCTTT; CDR3 protein: CASSQSTTSLMNTEAFF
J gene: TRBJ1-4; V gene: TRBV10-1; D gene: TRBD1; clone size: -; CDR3 DNA: TGCGCCAGCAGTGGGACAGGGGGCACAACTAATGAAAAACTGTTTTTT; CDR3 protein: CASSGTGGTTNEKLFF
J gene: TRBJ1-1; V gene: TRBV7-2; D gene: -; clone size: -; CDR3 DNA: TGTGCCAGCAGCCGACAGTTCGGCACTGAAGCTTTCTTT; CDR3 protein: CASSRQFGTEAFF
J gene: TRBJ1-2; V gene: TRBV14; D gene: -; clone size: once; CDR3 DNA: TGTGCCAGCAGCCAAGATGAATCAGGGAGGTATTATGGCTACACCTTC; CDR3 protein: CASSQDESGRYYGYTF
J gene: TRBJ2-1; V gene: TRBV18; D gene: -; clone size: -; CDR3 DNA: TGTGCCAGCTCACCGCAAGAGTACAATGAGCAGTTCTTC; CDR3 protein: CASSPQEYNEQFF
J gene: TRBJ1-3; V gene: TRBV5-8; D gene: TRBD1; clone size: once; CDR3 DNA: TGTGCCAGCAGCATACAGGGGGGCTCTGGAAACACCATATATTTT; CDR3 protein: CASSIQGGSGNTIYF
J gene: TRBJ2-7; V gene: TRBV7-9; D gene: -; clone size: -; CDR3 DNA: TGTGCCAGCAGCCAAACTTGGTCCGCGGGCTACGAGCAGTACTTC; CDR3 protein: CASSQTWSAGYEQYF
J gene: TRBJ2-7; V gene: TRBV5-1; D gene: TRBD1; clone size: -; CDR3 DNA: TGCGCCAGCAGCGATTGGACAGGGGGCAACGAGCAGTACTTC; CDR3 protein: CASSDWTGGNEQYF
J gene: TRBJ2-5; V gene: TRBV9; D gene: TRBD2; clone size: once; CDR3 DNA: TGTGCCAGCAGCGTAGACACGGGGGGGCACGGTGAGACCCAGTACTTC; CDR3 protein: CASSVDTGGHGETQYF
J gene: TRBJ1-4; V gene: TRBV15; D gene: -; clone size: -; CDR3 DNA: TGTGCCACCAGCCCTAGACAGGCAACTAATGAAAAACTGTTTTTT; CDR3 protein: CATSPRQATNEKLFF
J gene: TRBJ2-7; V gene: TRBV6-2/TRBV6-3; D gene: -; clone size: -; CDR3 DNA: TGTGCCAGCAGCGGACAGCCTATTACCTACGAGCAGTACTTC; CDR3 protein: CASSGQPITYEQYF
J gene: TRBJ2-7; V gene: TRBV5-1; D gene: -; clone size: once; CDR3 DNA: TGCGCCAGCAGCTTGCCGAGGTCCCAAATGCAGGAGCAGTACTTC; CDR3 protein: CASSLPRSQMQEQYF
J gene: TRBJ1-6; V gene: TRBV2; D gene: -; clone size: -; CDR3 DNA: TGTGCCAGCAGTGATCTTGGGCTTTATAATTCACCCCTCCACTTT; CDR3 protein: CASSDLGLYNSPLHF
J gene: TRBJ2-3; V gene: TRBV11-2; D gene: -; clone size: -; CDR3 DNA: TGTGCCAGCAGGCCAGGGAAGACAGATACGCAGTATTTT; CDR3 protein: CASRPGKTDTQYF
J gene: TRBJ1-2; V gene: TRBV6-2/TRBV6-3; D gene: TRBD1; clone size: -; CDR3 DNA: TGTGCCAGCAGTTACTCTGGACAGGGACTGAGAGGCTACACCTTC; CDR3 protein: CASSYSGQGLRGYTF
J gene: TRBJ2-1; V gene: TRBV28; D gene: TRBD2; clone size: -; CDR3 DNA: TGTGCCAGCAGTCAACTAGCGGGAGGACACAATGAGCAGTTCTTC; CDR3 protein: CASSQLAGGHNEQFF
J gene: TRBJ2-3; V gene: TRBV4-2; D gene: -; clone size: once; CDR3 DNA: TGTGCCAGCAGCCTCCAGGGCGGCACAGATACGCAGTATTTT; CDR3 protein: CASSLQGGTDTQYF
J gene: TRBJ1-2; V gene: TRBV27; D gene: -; clone size: -; CDR3 DNA: TGTGCCAGCCATTCCAAGACAGCTAACTATGGCTACACCTTC; CDR3 protein: CASHSKTANYGYTF
J gene: TRBJ1-2; V gene: TRBV3-1/TRBV3-2; D gene: -; clone size: -; CDR3 DNA: TGTGCCAGCAGCCAAGATTGGTTCGGGGGAGGTTATGGCTACACCTTC; CDR3 protein: CASSQDWFGGGYGYTF
J gene: TRBJ2-5; V gene: TRBV29-1; D gene: TRBD1; clone size: -; CDR3 DNA: TGCAGCGTTGACGGGACAGGGGCCACGGCCCAGTACTTC; CDR3 protein: CSVDGTGATAQYF
J gene: TRBJ2-7; V gene: TRBV27; D gene: -; clone size: -; CDR3 DNA: TGTGCCAGCAGCCCCCTTACGGGAAGAGCCTACGAGCAGTACTTC; CDR3 protein: CASSPLTGRAYEQYF
J gene: TRBJ1-5; V gene: TRBV7-9; D gene: TRBD1; clone size: -; CDR3 DNA: TGTGCCAGCAGCTTAGGCTTAGGGACAGGCAATCAGCCCCAGCATTTT; CDR3 protein: CASSLGLGTGNQPQHF
J gene: TRBJ2-2; V gene: TRBV5-6; D gene: -; clone size: -; CDR3 DNA: TGTGCCAGCAGCCCCAGGGTAACCGGGGAGCTGTTTTTT; CDR3 protein: CASSPRVTGELFF
J gene: TRBJ2-5; V gene: TRBV14; D gene: -; clone size: -; CDR3 DNA: TGTGCCAGCAGCCAAACGGGACAACCTAAAGAGACCCAGTACTTC; CDR3 protein: CASSQTGQPKETQYF
J gene: TRBJ1-1; V gene: TRBV21-1; D gene: -; clone size: -; CDR3 DNA: TGTGCCAGCAGCAACCAAGACAGCAACACTGAAGCTTTCTTT; CDR3 protein: CASSNQDSNTEAFF
J gene: TRBJ2-1; V gene: TRBV3-1/TRBV3-2; D gene: -; clone size: -; CDR3 DNA: TGTGCCAGCAGCCAAGATCAAATGGGGCTGTGGAATGAGCAGTTCTTC; CDR3 protein: CASSQDQMGLWNEQFF
J gene: TRBJ2-2; V gene: TRBV20-1; D gene: -; clone size: once; CDR3 DNA: TGCAGTGCTAGTCTGGCAGGGCGCAACACCGGGGAGCTGTTTTTT; CDR3 protein: CSASLAGRNTGELFF
J gene: TRBJ2-7; V gene: TRBV6-5; D gene: TRBD1; clone size: -; CDR3 DNA: TGTGCCAGCAGTCCGAGGGGACAGATTCGCTACGAGCAGTACTTC; CDR3 protein: CASSPRGQIRYEQYF
J gene: TRBJ1-2; V gene: TRBV29-1; D gene: TRBD1; clone size: -; CDR3 DNA: TGCAGCGTTATTGGGGACAGGGGCTATGGCTACACCTTC; CDR3 protein: CSVIGDRGYGYTF
J gene: TRBJ1-5; V gene: TRBV6-6; D gene: -; clone size: -; CDR3 DNA: TGTGCCAGCAGTTACCGAGGTGTGCATCAGCCCCAGCATTTT; CDR3 protein: CASSYRGVHQPQHF
J gene: TRBJ1-6; V gene: TRBV7-9; D gene: -; clone size: -; CDR3 DNA: TGTGCCAGCAGCCCTAGTCAGGGAAGCTCCTATAATTCACCCCTCCACTTT; CDR3 protein: CASSPSQGSSYNSPLHF
J gene: TRBJ2-5; V gene: TRBV5-6; D gene: TRBD2; clone size: -; CDR3 DNA: TGTGCCAGCAGCCCAAGACTAGCGGGGGGACAAGAGACCCAGTACTTC; CDR3 protein: CASSPRLAGGQETQYF
J gene: TRBJ1-1; V gene: TRBV4-3; D gene: -; clone size: few; CDR3 DNA: TGCGCCAGCAGCCAAGAAGGGGGGAACACTGAAGCTTTCTTT; CDR3 protein: CASSQEGGNTEAFF
J gene: TRBJ2-1; V gene: TRBV4-2; D gene: TRBD2; clone size: -; CDR3 DNA: TGTGCCAGCAGCCAAGATTATAGCGGGAGTATCGATGAGCAGTTCTTC; CDR3 protein: CASSQDYSGSIDEQFF
J gene: TRBJ1-1; V gene: TRBV5-4; D gene: -; clone size: -; CDR3 DNA: TGTGCCAGCAGCCGCTACGTGAGCAACACTGAAGCTTTCTTT; CDR3 protein: CASSRYVSNTEAFF
J gene: TRBJ1-2; V gene: TRBV28; D gene: -; clone size: -; CDR3 DNA: TGTGCCAGCAGCCCCCGACGGAGCTATGGCTACACCTTC; CDR3 protein: CASSPRRSYGYTF
J gene: TRBJ2-3; V gene: TRBV7-8; D gene: TRBD2; clone size: -; CDR3 DNA: TGTGCCAGCAGCCGAGCGGGGCCACCCACAGATACGCAGTATTTT; CDR3 protein: CASSRAGPPTDTQYF
J gene: TRBJ1-2; V gene: TRBV12-3/TRBV12-4; D gene: TRBD1; clone size: -; CDR3 DNA: TGTGCCAGCAGATCAGGACAGGGGTATGGCTACACCTTC; CDR3 protein: CASRSGQGYGYTF
J gene: TRBJ2-7; V gene: TRBV19; D gene: TRBD2; clone size: -; CDR3 DNA: TGTGCCAGTAGAAGGACTAGCGGGGCCTACGAGCAGTACTTC; CDR3 protein: CASRRTSGAYEQYF
J gene: TRBJ2-3; V gene: TRBV5-4; D gene: TRBD2; clone size: few; CDR3 DNA: TGTGCCAGCAGCCTGGGAGGCGGGGGGTTCGGCACAGATACGCAGTATTTT; CDR3 protein: CASSLGGGGFGTDTQYF
J gene: TRBJ1-6; V gene: TRBV19; D gene: -; clone size: -; CDR3 DNA: TGTGCCAGTATAGCGGACTCGAGCTCCTATAATTCACCCCTCCACTTT; CDR3 protein: CASIADSSSYNSPLHF